This T cell receptor beta chain was documented in a study of OX40 agonist ivuxolimab in advanced cancers. Measured with immunoSEQ multiplex PCR; TCRdb has only the in-frame clones, and not every one. The data hold roughly 80,000 clones, with 84% observed a single time. Per germline, CDR1 MNHNS and CDR2 SASEGT. CDR3 length: 13 amino acids. V lost 3 bases, J lost 1 base, and 6 bases lay in between. The receptor was isolated from an adult with an advanced solid tumor such as melanoma, head and neck, liver or kidney cancer. The sequenced sample was CD4+ or CD8+ T cells sorted from blood, obtained in a trial of the OX40 agonist ivuxolimab. This chain links TRBV6-1 with TRBJ2-5; D may correspond to TRBD1 or TRBD2 (5 bases each). CDR3 region: CASSDGTQETQYF. The DNA for the CDR3 is TGTGCCAGCAGTGACGGGACCCAAGAGACCCAGTACTTC.